One sample yielded the 27 T cell receptor beta chains listed below, sequenced in a study of T-cell memory formation after mild COVID-19. Each CDR3 protein is one row after TCRdb ran MiXCR on the 5' RACE reads. The sample yields approximately 580,000 distinct CDR3 sequences, about a fifth seen once. Sequenced sample: PBMCs or a T cell subset sorted from them (not recorded which). All receptors come from an adult woman who had mild COVID-19 (a few samples of this study predate the infection). Cell type and time point are not known.

This sequence joins TRBV7-3 and TRBJ2-2; 8 bases align to TRBD1. With V trimmed by 2 bases and J by 2 bases, 7 bases remained unmatched. Germline V gene data show CDR1 as SGHTA and CDR2 as FQGTGA. The CDR3 has 17 residues. CDR3 in amino acids: CASSLVTGGINTGELFF. In DNA, the CDR3 is TGTGCCAGCAGCTTAGTCACAGGGGGGATAAACACCGGGGAGCTGTTTTTT. Drawing the rest from reference TRBV7-3 and TRBJ2-2, the complete variable domain is GAGVSQTPSNKVTEKGKYVELRCDPISGHTALYWYRQSLGQGPEFLIYFQGTGAADDSGLPNDRFFAVRPEGSVSTLKIQRTERGDSAVYLCASSLVTGGINTGELFFGEGSRLTVL.

This chain links TRBV20-1 with TRBJ1-5; weak D call: TRBD1 (6 bases). Trimming took off 3 bases at V and 1 base at J, with 10 bases between the two ends. The length of the CDR3 is 14 residues. CDR1 and CDR2 from the germline V gene are DFQATT and SNEGSKA (reference sequence). The chain's CDR3 is CSASSGASNQPQHF. In DNA form, the CDR3 reads TGCAGTGCTAGTTCGGGGGCGAGCAATCAGCCCCAGCATTTT.

This clonotype was detected only a few times. V and J are TRBV2 and TRBJ2-5; D may be TRBD2 (6 bases). Trimming removed 11 bases at V and 3 bases at J, with 10 bases between. Germline CDR1 SNHLY, CDR2 FYNNEI. The CDR3 is 11 amino acids. The CDR3 bases are TGTGCCGCGGGGCCCGAAGAGACCCAGTACTTC. Translating it yields CAAGPEETQYF.

This clonotype has a handful of counts. The chain uses TRBV2 and TRBJ2-5; 9 bases match TRBD2. This CDR3 region has 16 residues. V gave up 3 bases and J gave up 4 bases; unmatched junction bases: 9. In germline, CDR1 is SNHLY, CDR2 FYNNEI. Written as DNA, the CDR3 is TGTGCCAGCAGTGAGGAATTAGCGGGGGTTACAGAGACCCAGTACTTC. It translates to CASSEELAGVTETQYF.

V and J are TRBV12-3 or TRBV12-4 and TRBJ1-6; a weak D match, TRBD1 (6 bases). The CDR3 runs to 15 residues. V was clipped by 5 bases and J by 9 bases, with 17 bases between them. The CDR3 spells CASSLRDTGASPLHF. CDR3 DNA: TGTGCCAGCAGTCTCCGGGACACCGGAGCTTCACCCCTCCACTTT.

The chain is built from TRBV29-1 and TRBJ1-2; TRBD1 agrees at 8 bases. The CDR3 consists of 13 residues. The germline V gene has CDR1 SQVTM and CDR2 ANQGSEA. With V trimmed by 4 bases and J by 4 bases, 5 bases remained unmatched. As DNA, the CDR3 is TGCAGCGTTGGGGCAGGGGGCGGCTATGGCTACACCTTC. Translated, it gives CSVGAGGGYGYTF.

This clonotype was counted a few times. V and J are TRBV7-9 and TRBJ1-5; 10 bases match TRBD1. Germline V gene sequence: CDR1 SEHNR, CDR2 FQNEAQ (reference sequence). The length of the CDR3 is 15 residues. V was clipped by 4 bases and J by 6 bases; unmatched bases: 6. In nucleotides, the CDR3 is TGTGCCAGCAGCTCCGGGACAGGGGCATTTCAGCCCCAGCATTTT. It is translated as CASSSGTGAFQPQHF.

This clonotype turned up a few times. This sequence joins TRBV4-1 and TRBJ2-3, with TRBD2 identical over 13 bases. This CDR3 is built from 18 residues. Trimming took 4 bases from V and 0 from J; bases not matched to a gene: 7. CDR1 is MGHRA, CDR2 YSYEKL, per germline. For the CDR3, the DNA is TGCGCCAGCAGCCGACGGACTAGCGGGGGCTTGAGCACAGATACGCAGTATTTT. Translation gives CASSRRTSGGLSTDTQYF.

The chain couples TRBV6-1 to TRBJ1-2; 10 bases are shared with TRBD1. Germline V gives CDR1 MNHNS, CDR2 SASEGT. The CDR3 is 16 amino acids. V shed 11 bases and J 4 bases; nucleotides not matched to a gene: 16. The CDR3 sequence: CASTARPGQGTYGYTF. The CDR3 coding sequence is TGTGCCTCAACAGCCCGTCCGGGACAGGGGACCTATGGCTACACCTTC.

V gene TRBV6-2 or TRBV6-3 combines with J gene TRBJ2-1; TRBD2 matches at 13 bases. The CDR3 has 18 residues. J gave up 6 bases and V 6 bases, and 14 bases lay outside the gene matches. Germline lookup yields CDR1 MNHEY and CDR2 SVGEGT. CDR3 nucleotides: TGTGCCAGCAGGCCCGGGACTAGCGGGAAAGCATCAAGCAATGAGCAGTTCTTC. This translates into CASRPGTSGKASSNEQFF.

This clonotype has more than one count but fewer than ten. The V gene is TRBV6-1, the J gene TRBJ1-2, with 7 bases fitting TRBD1. The length of the CDR3 is 15 residues. The germline V gene encodes CDR1 MNHNS and CDR2 SASEGT. J lost 8 bases, V lost 7 bases, and 16 bases had no gene match. CDR3 sequence reads: CASTIGQVDEWGYTF. The CDR3 bases are TGTGCCAGCACAATAGGACAGGTTGACGAGTGGGGCTACACCTTC.

The chain joins TRBV5-1 to TRBJ2-7; D is possibly TRBD1 (6 bases). Trimming removed 5 bases at V and 5 bases at J, with 20 bases between. Germline V gene sequence: CDR1 SGHRS, CDR2 YFSETQ. The CDR3 is made up of 15 amino acids. The CDR3 sequence: CASRLSNTGSHEQYF. The DNA of the CDR3 is TGCGCCAGCAGACTCTCCAATACAGGGAGTCACGAGCAGTACTTC. Supplemented by reference TRBV5-1 and TRBJ2-7, the full variable domain reads KAGVTQTPRYLIKTRGQQVTLSCSPISGHRSVSWYQQTPGQGLQFLFEYFSETQRNKGNFPGRFSGRQFSNSRSEMNVSTLELGDSALYLCASRLSNTGSHEQYFGPGTRLTVT.

This clonotype was detected only a few times. The chain joins TRBV29-1 to TRBJ1-1; perhaps TRBD1 as D (6 bases). CDR1 and CDR2 from the germline V gene are SQVTM and ANQGSEA. The CDR3 extends over 12 amino acids. Trimming cost V 4 bases and J 0 bases, with 6 bases left between them. CDR3: CSVGTVNTEAFF. The CDR3 DNA follows: TGCAGCGTTGGGACAGTGAACACTGAAGCTTTCTTT.

This clonotype was picked up a small number of times. The CDR3 coding sequence is TGTGCCAGCACCGGACCGGGGTCGGACATTCAGTACTTC. It specifies CASTGPGSDIQYF. J is TRBJ2-4 and V is TRBV6-5; possible D gene TRBD2, 5 bases. The CDR3 is 13 amino acids. Germline lookup yields CDR1 MNHEY and CDR2 SVGAGI. Trimming stripped 7 bases from V and 8 bases from J, with 15 bases between.

V is TRBV29-1 and J is TRBJ2-6, with D perhaps assigned TRBD1 or TRBD2 (5 bases each). The CDR3 totals 16 residues. Trimming removed 6 bases from V and 0 bases from J, with 15 bases in between. CDR1 and CDR2 (germline): SQVTM, ANQGSEA. The CDR3 DNA is TGCAGCGTACAGGAGGCCGTTTACTCTGGGGCCAACGTCCTGACTTTC. Encoded protein: CSVQEAVYSGANVLTF.

This chain uses TRBV5-1 with TRBJ2-7, with D perhaps matching TRBD1 or TRBD2 (5 bases each). The CDR3 loop spans 16 amino acids. Trimming removed 3 bases from V and 3 bases from J, with 19 bases in between. CDR1 and CDR2 (germline): SGHRS, YFSETQ. CDR3 nucleotide sequence: TGCGCCAGCAGCTCCGGCTCCATGGGACCGAACTACGAGCAGTACTTC. Translation gives CASSSGSMGPNYEQYF. Using reference TRBV5-1 and TRBJ2-7 for the parts outside the CDR3, the full variable domain is KAGVTQTPRYLIKTRGQQVTLSCSPISGHRSVSWYQQTPGQGLQFLFEYFSETQRNKGNFPGRFSGRQFSNSRSEMNVSTLELGDSALYLCASSSGSMGPNYEQYFGPGTRLTVT.

This clonotype showed up many times. This chain's CDR3 is CSLGVQGAGSSYNEQFF. The CDR3 coding sequence is TGCAGCCTTGGGGTACAGGGGGCAGGGAGCTCCTACAATGAGCAGTTCTTC. The rearrangement joins TRBV29-1 to TRBJ2-1; 9 bases agree with TRBD1. This CDR3 has 17 residues. With 8 bases clipped from V and 0 bases from J, the junction kept 14 bases outside the gene matches. Germline CDR1 and CDR2: SQVTM and ANQGSEA.

This chain connects TRBV10-3 to TRBJ2-1, with D perhaps matching TRBD2 (7 bases). CDR3 length: 14 residues. Per germline, CDR1 ENHRY and CDR2 SYGVKD. Trimming shortened V by 3 bases and J by 9 bases, and 15 bases separated the two germline ends. The CDR3 spells CAISEYREGSEQFF. The CDR3 DNA sequence: TGTGCCATCAGTGAATACAGGGAGGGGAGTGAGCAGTTCTTC.

This chain connects TRBV7-2 to TRBJ2-3; 7 bases fit TRBD1. Germline V lookup: CDR1 SGHTA, CDR2 FQGNSA. V shed 7 bases and J 3 bases; nucleotides not matched to a gene: 10. CDR3 length equals 15 residues. The CDR3 is CASTNDRVGTDTQYF. The CDR3 DNA reads TGTGCCAGCACTAACGACAGGGTGGGGACAGATACGCAGTATTTT.

This clonotype appeared a few times. This chain links TRBV5-1 with TRBJ2-1, with 7 positions matching TRBD1. Germline V gene data show CDR1 as SGHRS and CDR2 as YFSETQ. The CDR3 spans 15 residues. Germline trimming cut 4 bases from V and 5 bases from J; bases unmatched to any gene: 9. The CDR3 DNA is TGCGCCAGCAGCCTCCGACAGGGTATGAACAATGAGCAGTTCTTC. Its protein is CASSLRQGMNNEQFF.

The chain joins TRBV7-9 to TRBJ2-1, with 13 bases that match TRBD2. Germline V lookup: CDR1 SEHNR, CDR2 FQNEAQ (reference sequence). The CDR3 extends over 19 amino acids. With V trimmed by 5 bases and J by 7 bases, 17 bases remained unmatched. CDR3 sequence (DNA): TGTGCCAGCAGCAAAGGACTAGCGGGAGTCGTGGGGGTGGGGAATGAGCAGTTCTTC. The encoded protein is CASSKGLAGVVGVGNEQFF.

The chain carries TRBV30 and TRBJ1-6; 8 bases fit TRBD1. The CDR3 has 14 residues. Germline lookup yields CDR1 GTSNPN and CDR2 SVGIG (reference sequence). V shed 1 base, J shed 9 bases, and the junction held 5 bases outside the gene matches. This CDR3 is CAWSADRGFSPLHF. CDR3 in DNA: TGTGCCTGGAGTGCCGACAGGGGATTTTCACCCCTCCACTTT.

Ten or more counts support this clonotype. The J gene is TRBJ2-1, the V gene TRBV5-5; D is unclear. CDR1 and CDR2 (germline): SGHKS, YYEKEE (reference sequence). The CDR3 is made up of 15 amino acids. Trimming removed 0 bases from V and 4 bases from J, with 11 bases in between. Written as DNA, the CDR3 is TGTGCCAGCAGCTTGGGCTTAGGGCAGTACAATGAGCAGTTCTTC. Translated, it gives CASSLGLGQYNEQFF.

This clonotype was recorded many times. The chain has TRBV7-9 and TRBJ2-7; a weak D match, TRBD2 (5 bases). This CDR3 has 13 residues. From germline, CDR1 is SEHNR and CDR2 FQNEAQ (reference sequence). V was clipped by 4 bases and J by 6 bases, with 13 bases between them. This CDR3 reads CASSSGGGREQYF. CDR3 sequence (DNA): TGTGCCAGCAGCTCTGGAGGTGGCCGCGAGCAGTACTTC.

The chain is built from TRBV18 and TRBJ1-4; D remains unclear. The CDR3 length is 14 residues. Germline lookup yields CDR1 KGHSH and CDR2 LQKENI. V shed 6 bases and J shed 8 bases, with 16 bases lying between them. The CDR3 bases are TGTGCCAGCTCCCCTAATTACGGGGAAGAAAAACTGTTTTTT. Translated: CASSPNYGEEKLFF.

This clonotype showed up many times. This chain joins TRBV24-1 and TRBJ2-7; D perhaps matches TRBD1 (6 bases). V lost 6 bases and J 0 bases, leaving 11 bases between the germline ends. The CDR3 contains 14 residues. The V gene's germline CDR1 is KGHDR and CDR2 SFDVKD. The CDR3 loop reads CATSRSGASYEQYF. As DNA, the CDR3 is TGTGCCACCAGTCGGTCAGGGGCCTCCTACGAGCAGTACTTC.

The V call is TRBV6-6, the J call TRBJ1-5; the D gene is possibly TRBD1 (6 bases). CDR1 is MNHNY, CDR2 SVGAGI, per germline (reference sequence). The CDR3 is 18 amino acids. V lost 2 bases and J 0 bases, leaving 17 bases between the germline ends. The CDR3 DNA reads as TGTGCCAGCAGTTACGAGGACCTAGGGGGATATAGCAATCAGCCCCAGCATTTT. Translating gives CASSYEDLGGYSNQPQHF.